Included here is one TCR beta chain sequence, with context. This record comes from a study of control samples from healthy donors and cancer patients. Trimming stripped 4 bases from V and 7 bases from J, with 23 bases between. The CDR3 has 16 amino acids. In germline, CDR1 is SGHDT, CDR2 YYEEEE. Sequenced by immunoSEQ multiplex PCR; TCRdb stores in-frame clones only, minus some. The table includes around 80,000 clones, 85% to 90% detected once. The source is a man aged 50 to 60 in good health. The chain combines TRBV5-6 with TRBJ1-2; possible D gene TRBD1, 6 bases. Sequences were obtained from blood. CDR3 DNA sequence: TGTGCCAGCAGCGGGGCGGGGGCCAGAGGTTACGGTGGCTACACCTTC. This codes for CASSGAGARGYGGYTF.